These 5 T cell receptor beta chains were sequenced from one sample in a study of blood T cell repertoires in COVID-19. The method was immunoSEQ multiplex PCR; TCRdb's version includes in-frame clones alone and lacks a portion of them. The data show around 93,000 clones, with roughly 79% seen just once and just under 10% held by the top ten. The specimen was peripheral blood. All receptors derive from a woman of 80 years or more with acute or convalescent COVID-19.

The chain links TRBV25-1 to TRBJ1-1; 8 bases are shared with TRBD1. The CDR3 is made up of 15 amino acids. Losses at the gene ends were 5 bases for V and 5 bases for J; bases not matched to a gene: 10. Germline loops: CDR1 MGHDK, CDR2 SYGVNS. CDR3 sequence: CASSRTVTGGTEAFF. The CDR3 nucleotides read TGTGCCAGCAGTCGAACGGTTACAGGGGGAACTGAAGCTTTCTTT.

The rearrangement joins TRBV19 to TRBJ1-1; possibly TRBD1 for D (5 bases). The CDR3 is 14 amino acids. CDR1 is LNHDA and CDR2 is SQIVND in the germline V gene (reference sequence). V gave up 3 bases and J gave up 1 base, with 9 bases separating them. The CDR3 protein is CASSIAGGNTEAFF. Here the CDR3 DNA reads TGTGCCAGTAGTATCGCGGGGGGGAACACTGAAGCTTTCTTT.

This clone was seen a handful of times. The gene calls are TRBV5-6 and TRBJ1-6; D is unresolved. The V gene's germline CDR1 is SGHDT and CDR2 YYEEEE. This CDR3 is 13 amino acids long. Between the trimmed V and J ends, which lost 2 bases and 6 bases, there was a span of 6 bases. CDR3 sequence: CASSFGANSPLHF. The CDR3 nucleotides are TGTGCCAGCAGCTTCGGTGCTAATTCACCCCTCCACTTT. The variable domain in full, with the rest retrieved from reference TRBV5-6 and TRBJ1-6, is DAGVTQSPTHLIKTRGQQVTLRCSPKSGHDTVSWYQQALGQGPQFIFQYYEEEERQRGNFPDRFSGHQFPNYSSELNVNALLLGDSALYLCASSFGANSPLHFGNGTRLTVT.

The gene calls are TRBV18 and TRBJ1-6; D unclear. The CDR3 contains 14 residues. Trimming removed 2 bases from V and 9 bases from J, with 11 bases in between. Germline CDR1 reads KGHSH; CDR2 reads LQKENI. The CDR3 DNA reads TGTGCCAGCTCACCATGGGAGGTGGGTTCACCCCTCCACTTT. It is translated as CASSPWEVGSPLHF.

In nucleotides, the CDR3 is TGTGCCAGCAGCCAAGACAGCGAGGGCGTCGGGCAGTACTTC. It is translated as CASSQDSEGVGQYF. J is TRBJ2-7 and V is TRBV3-1 (or the pseudogene TRBV3-2), with D possibly TRBD2 on 5 matching bases. V was cut by 0 bases and J by 9 bases, with 15 bases left in between. Germline-derived CDR1 and CDR2 are LGHDT and YNNKEL (reference sequence). The CDR3 totals 14 residues.